These 28 T cell receptor beta chains were sequenced from one sample in a study of blood T cells in healthy people across ages. A second PCR, run for about 6 to 11 cycles, used a sample-barcoded 5' primer plus a J-beta primer mix. One entry per CDR3 protein, called by TCRdb with MiXCR from the 5' RACE reads. The sample shows 550,000 to 600,000 distinct CDR3 sequences, 40% to 50% of them seen only once. Material: blood. The receptors here all came from a man older than 75 in good health.

This chain connects TRBV12-3 or TRBV12-4 to TRBJ1-2; possibly TRBD1 for D (5 bases). The CDR3 runs to 14 residues. With 5 bases removed from V and 4 bases from J, the gap between germline ends came to 14 bases. The CDR3 protein is CASSRQDMGYGYTF. The CDR3 coding sequence is TGTGCCAGCAGTCGCCAGGACATGGGCTATGGCTACACCTTC.

The gene calls are TRBV6-2 or TRBV6-3 and TRBJ2-3, with a weak D call TRBD1 (6 bases). The CDR3 is 14 residues long. Germline CDR1 and CDR2: MNHEY and SVGEGT. Trimming stripped 3 bases from V and 2 bases from J, with 9 bases between. Written as DNA, the CDR3 is TGTGCCAGCAGTTATCCGGGACACACAGATACGCAGTATTTT. Protein product: CASSYPGHTDTQYF.

The chain uses TRBV20-1 and TRBJ2-5, with a weak D call TRBD1 (6 bases). The V end lost 3 bases, the J end lost 11 bases, and 22 bases lay between the germline ends. The CDR3 is made up of 14 amino acids. The germline CDR1 and CDR2 sequences are DFQATT and SNEGSKA (reference sequence). CDR3 amino acids: CSARTTGARGEQYF. CDR3 DNA: TGCAGTGCTAGGACGACAGGTGCCCGAGGGGAGCAGTACTTC.

The V gene is TRBV7-2, the J gene TRBJ2-4; possibly TRBD1 or TRBD2 for D (5 bases each). Gene TRBJ2-7 matches the end of the DNA better, so the J call may be wrong. Germline V lookup: CDR1 SGHTA, CDR2 FQGNSA. The length of the CDR3 is 15 residues. CDR3 sequence: CASSLVGTALYEQYF. In nucleotides, the CDR3 is TGTGCCAGCAGCTTAGTAGGGACGGCTCTCTACGAGCAGTACTTC.

V usage is TRBV28 and J usage is TRBJ1-1; tentatively, D is TRBD1 (6 bases). V was cut by 9 bases and J by 5 bases, with 19 bases left in between. Germline loops: CDR1 MDHEN, CDR2 SYDVKM. This CDR3 is 14 amino acids long. The DNA for the CDR3 is TGTGCCAGTACTGATAGGGGGTTTCAAACTGAAGCTTTCTTT. Translation gives CASTDRGFQTEAFF.

V is TRBV5-1 and J is TRBJ2-1; possibly TRBD1 for D (5 bases). Germline-derived CDR1 and CDR2 are SGHRS and YFSETQ. The ends were cut back, 0 bases at V and 6 bases at J, with 16 bases in the middle. The CDR3 covers 16 residues. DNA for the CDR3: TGCGCCAGCAGCTTGGTCCCGGGTAATCAGGGCAATGAGCAGTTCTTC. Translated, it gives CASSLVPGNQGNEQFF.

The CDR3 loop is CASRPETGYNNSPLHF. The DNA for the CDR3 is TGTGCCAGCAGGCCCGAGACAGGGTACAATAATTCACCCCTCCACTTT. The chain has TRBV6-5 and TRBJ1-6; 7 bases line up with TRBD1. The CDR3 covers 16 residues. Trimming cost V 6 bases and J 5 bases; bases outside gene matches: 10. Germline V lookup: CDR1 MNHEY, CDR2 SVGAGI.

J is TRBJ1-5 and V is TRBV7-9; D not certain. The CDR3 loop spans 16 amino acids. Germline values: CDR1 SEHNR, CDR2 FQNEAQ (reference sequence). The germline V and J ends were trimmed by 5 bases and 9 bases, with 23 bases remaining between them. DNA of the CDR3: TGTGCCAGCAGCGGAGGGATAGGGTTGGGATTCAGGCCCCAGCATTTT. As protein: CASSGGIGLGFRPQHF.

This clonotype was seen only a few times. The chain has TRBV6-2 or TRBV6-3 and TRBJ1-5; D is possibly TRBD1 (6 bases). Germline CDR1 and CDR2: MNHEY and SVGEGT. Trimming took off 8 bases at V and 3 bases at J, with 8 bases between the two ends. There are 12 residues in the CDR3. The CDR3 bases are TGTGCCAGCCGGGACAACAATCAGCCCCAGCATTTT. Protein product: CASRDNNQPQHF.

Comment on this clonotype: Germline is not matched at one junction end, which may reflect a read error. The J gene is TRBJ2-1, the V gene TRBV29-1, with 8 bases identical to TRBD1. The CDR3 loop spans 11 amino acids. Germline V gene sequence: CDR1 SQVTM, CDR2 ANQGSEA. This chain's CDR3 is CGVATDRVKFF. CDR3 coding DNA: TGCGGCGTCGCCACGGACAGGGTTAAGTTCTTC.

This clonotype was detected a few times. The V call is TRBV7-2, the J call TRBJ2-1; TRBD1 matches 9 bases. Trimming took 4 bases from V and 3 from J; bases not matched to a gene: 4. The CDR3 runs 15 residues. The germline V gene has CDR1 SGHTA and CDR2 FQGNSA. CDR3 loop: CASSSDRGFYNEQFF. In nucleotides, the CDR3 is TGTGCCAGCAGCTCGGACAGGGGATTCTACAATGAGCAGTTCTTC. Based on the CDR3 plus reference TRBV7-2 and TRBJ2-1, the full variable domain is GAGVSQSPSNKVTEKGKDVELRCDPISGHTALYWYRQSLGQGLEFLIYFQGNSAPDKSGLPSDRFSAERTGGSVSTLTIQRTQQEDSAVYLCASSSDRGFYNEQFFGPGTRLTVL.

The genes are TRBV20-1 and TRBJ2-7, with 9 positions matching TRBD2. Germline-derived CDR1 and CDR2 are DFQATT and SNEGSKA (reference sequence). The CDR3 has 14 residues. After removal of 5 bases from V and 4 bases from J, the junction contained 9 bases not matched to a gene. The CDR3, as DNA: TGCAGTGCTGGGTTTAGCGGGAGTGGGTACGAGCAGTACTTC. Translation: CSAGFSGSGYEQYF.

V is TRBV6-2 or TRBV6-3 and J is TRBJ2-3; D remains ambiguous. This CDR3 is built from 12 residues. Germline V gene data show CDR1 as MNHEY and CDR2 as SVGEGT. Trimming removed 2 bases at V and 6 bases at J, with 6 bases between. The CDR3 nucleotides read TGTGCCAGCAGTTACAATGGGGATACGCAGTATTTT. This gives the protein CASSYNGDTQYF.

This clonotype was counted a few times. This chain links TRBV12-3 or TRBV12-4 with TRBJ2-5; D is unresolved. Trimming stripped 5 bases from V and 5 bases from J, with 12 bases between. This CDR3 contains 13 residues. Written as DNA, the CDR3 is TGTGCCAGCAGTCCCGGAAGTTTGGAGACCCAGTACTTC. Translating it yields CASSPGSLETQYF.

This clonotype was detected ten times or more. V usage is TRBV20-1 and J usage is TRBJ2-7, with a tentative D call TRBD1 (6 bases). V shed 4 bases and J shed 3 bases, with 22 bases lying between them. Per germline, CDR1 DFQATT and CDR2 SNEGSKA (reference sequence). CDR3 length: 16 amino acids. In DNA form, the CDR3 reads TGCAGTGCTACTCCGTCCCTCATACCAGGGGTCTACGAGCAGTACTTC. Translation: CSATPSLIPGVYEQYF.

The chain is built from TRBV4-1 and TRBJ2-4; possibly TRBD1 for D (7 bases). V shed 4 bases and J shed 13 bases, with 26 bases lying between them. Germline CDR1 is MGHRA and CDR2 is YSYEKL. This CDR3 has 16 amino acids. The CDR3 reads CASSPQTRQGGQEQYF. In DNA form, the CDR3 reads TGCGCCAGCAGCCCCCAAACCCGACAGGGAGGTCAGGAGCAGTACTTC.

The chain links TRBV10-3 to TRBJ1-4, with no clear D. The CDR3 extends over 15 amino acids. Trimming removed 6 bases at V and 7 bases at J, with 18 bases between. Germline lookup yields CDR1 ENHRY and CDR2 SYGVKD. The CDR3 region is CAISEDHGEPEKLFF. DNA of the CDR3: TGTGCCATCAGCGAAGATCACGGAGAGCCTGAAAAACTGTTTTTT.

The gene calls are TRBV6-1 and TRBJ2-5; 8 nucleotides agree with TRBD1. Germline trimming cut 11 bases from V and 5 bases from J; bases unmatched to any gene: 13. CDR1 is MNHNS, CDR2 SASEGT, per germline. CDR3 size: 14 residues. CDR3 sequence (DNA): TGTGCCGGATCTCCCACAGGGGGTCGGGAGACCCAGTACTTC. Translated, it gives CAGSPTGGRETQYF.

This chain connects TRBV15 to TRBJ2-6, with D uncertain. CDR3 size: 17 residues. The germline V gene has CDR1 LNHNV and CDR2 YYDKDF (reference sequence). Trimming stripped 0 bases from V and 0 bases from J, with 9 bases between. The CDR3: CATSRDPTSSGANVLTF. DNA of the CDR3: TGTGCCACCAGCAGAGACCCGACGAGCTCTGGGGCCAACGTCCTGACTTTC.

The chain employs TRBV20-1 and TRBJ2-3; 8 positions match TRBD1. The CDR3 sequence is 15 residues long. V was pared by 0 bases and J by 5 bases, with 7 bases of the junction left unmatched. From germline, CDR1 is DFQATT and CDR2 SNEGSKA (reference sequence). The CDR3 is CSAREARGLGDTQYF. CDR3 coding DNA: TGCAGTGCTAGAGAGGCCAGGGGGCTGGGAGATACGCAGTATTTT.

The chain carries TRBV7-9 and TRBJ2-1; no definite D call. Per the germline V gene, CDR1 is SEHNR and CDR2 is FQNEAQ (reference sequence). The CDR3 length is 14 residues. The V end was cut by 0 bases, the J end by 4 bases, with 7 bases between. The CDR3 DNA sequence: TGTGCCAGCAGCTTAGCGGAGAATTACAATGAGCAGTTCTTC. This encodes CASSLAENYNEQFF.

This chain links TRBV20-1 with TRBJ2-1, with D perhaps TRBD1 or TRBD2 (5 bases each). V was shortened by 6 bases and J by 10 bases, with 19 bases between the two germline ends. The germline gives CDR1 DFQATT, CDR2 SNEGSKA (reference sequence). The CDR3 is 13 residues long. This chain's CDR3 is CSAPQGPRREQFF. The CDR3, as DNA: TGCAGTGCCCCCCAGGGCCCCCGGAGGGAGCAGTTCTTC.

The chain employs TRBV7-9 and TRBJ2-6; 7 bases align to TRBD1. V trimming: 5 bases; J trimming: 0 bases; junction bases outside the gene matches: 7. Per germline, CDR1 SEHNR and CDR2 FQNEAQ (reference sequence). CDR3 length: 17 residues. The CDR3 DNA sequence: TGTGCCAGCAGCCCGGACAGGCTGAGCTCTGGGGCCAACGTCCTGACTTTC. Translated, it gives CASSPDRLSSGANVLTF.

This clonotype was counted between two and nine times. The chain employs TRBV2 and TRBJ2-7; no clear D. Germline V gives CDR1 SNHLY, CDR2 FYNNEI. The CDR3 is 11 residues long. V lost 8 bases and J lost 5, with 10 bases in between. The CDR3: CASLALDEQYF. The CDR3 DNA sequence: TGTGCCAGCTTGGCATTGGACGAGCAGTACTTC.

The chain links TRBV7-2 to TRBJ2-1; no firm D call. CDR3 length: 15 residues. Between the trimmed V and J ends, which lost 3 bases and 0 bases, there was a span of 9 bases. CDR1 and CDR2 (germline): SGHTA, FQGNSA. CDR3 coding DNA: TGTGCCAGCAGCTTCGACCAGAGCTCCTACAATGAGCAGTTCTTC. This codes for CASSFDQSSYNEQFF. Supplemented by reference TRBV7-2 and TRBJ2-1, the full variable domain reads GAGVSQSPSNKVTEKGKDVELRCDPISGHTALYWYRQSLGQGLEFLIYFQGNSAPDKSGLPSDRFSAERTGGSVSTLTIQRTQQEDSAVYLCASSFDQSSYNEQFFGPGTRLTVL.

The V and J genes are TRBV12-3 or TRBV12-4 and TRBJ2-5; 14 positions match TRBD2. Unmatched junction bases numbered 8, after V lost 5 bases and J lost 3 bases. The CDR3 covers 17 residues. The CDR3: CASSHGTSGRLEETQYF. DNA of the CDR3: TGTGCCAGCAGTCACGGGACTAGCGGGAGACTAGAAGAGACCCAGTACTTC.

The V and J genes are TRBV9 and TRBJ2-1, with TRBD2 identical over 8 bases. The germline V gene has CDR1 SGDLS and CDR2 YYNGEE. V trimming: 3 bases; J trimming: 2 bases; junction bases outside the gene matches: 7. This CDR3 is 16 amino acids long. The CDR3 here is CASSASRGGTYNEQFF. CDR3 nucleotide sequence: TGTGCCAGCAGCGCGTCACGGGGGGGCACCTACAATGAGCAGTTCTTC.

This clonotype was counted only a few times. The chain joins TRBV20-1 to TRBJ2-5, with a weak D call TRBD2 (5 bases). V was shortened by 0 bases and J by 9 bases, with 11 bases between the two germline ends. Germline V gene data show CDR1 as DFQATT and CDR2 as SNEGSKA (reference sequence). The CDR3 is 12 amino acids. Written as DNA, the CDR3 is TGCAGTGCTAGAGAAAGGACTCTGTCCCAGTACTTC. This codes for CSARERTLSQYF.